These T cell receptor beta chains were read from a single sample in a study of T-cell memory formation after mild COVID-19. TCRdb passed the 5' RACE reads through MiXCR, listing each CDR3 protein once. Of hundreds of thousands of distinct CDR3 sequences listed, roughly 22% are singletons. Sequencing input: PBMCs or a T cell subset sorted from them (not recorded which). These receptors came from an adult woman who had mild COVID-19 (a few samples of this study predate the infection). Cell type and time point are not known. CDR3s include the opening cysteine and the closing phenylalanine or tryptophan. D genes are given only for firm matches. For some rows the clone size is stated as once, few or many, or as a class when expanded; others skip it.

. | TRBJ2-4 | . | TRBV12-3/TRBV12-4 | CASTTAKNIQYF | TGTGCCAGCACAACCGCGAAAAACATTCAGTACTTC
TRBD1 | TRBJ2-6 | . | TRBV20-1 | CSAYRAGQGFSGANVLTF | TGCAGTGCGTACCGCGCGGGACAGGGGTTCTCTGGGGCCAACGTCCTGACTTTC
. | TRBJ1-1 | few | TRBV18 | CASSPREGEAFF | TGTGCCAGCTCGCCCCGGGAAGGTGAAGCTTTCTTT
TRBD2 | TRBJ2-3 | few | TRBV11-3 | CASSLAPGLAGFTDTQYF | TGTGCCAGCAGCTTAGCCCCCGGGCTAGCGGGATTCACAGATACGCAGTATTTT
. | TRBJ1-2 | . | TRBV11-1 | CASSPRVASDGYTF | TGTGCCAGCAGCCCCCGGGTCGCGTCGGATGGCTACACCTTC
. | TRBJ2-5 | . | TRBV2 | CASSLWSGGETQYF | TGTGCCAGCAGTCTCTGGTCGGGTGGGGAGACCCAGTACTTC
. | TRBJ1-4 | . | TRBV5-6 | CASSHSSNEKLFF | TGTGCCAGCAGCCATTCGTCTAATGAAAAACTGTTTTTT
TRBD1 | TRBJ1-1 | . | TRBV18 | CASAGQKNTEAFF | TGTGCCAGCGCGGGACAGAAGAACACTGAAGCTTTCTTT
TRBD2 | TRBJ2-1 | many | TRBV12-3/TRBV12-4 | CASSFPAGGLDNEQFF | TGTGCCAGCAGTTTCCCGGCGGGAGGTTTGGACAATGAGCAGTTCTTC
TRBD2 | TRBJ2-7 | few | TRBV4-1 | CASSPRGSGGEQYF | TGCGCCAGCAGCCCCCGGGGGAGCGGGGGGGAGCAGTACTTC
. | TRBJ2-3 | . | TRBV7-9 | CASSPAGPDTQYF | TGTGCCAGCAGCCCCGCTGGACCAGATACGCAGTATTTT
. | TRBJ2-1 | . | TRBV29-1 | CSVEDPFVSSYNEQFF | TGCAGCGTTGAAGACCCATTCGTGAGCTCCTACAATGAGCAGTTCTTC
. | TRBJ2-5 | . | TRBV29-1 | CSADRSGAETQYF | TGCAGCGCCGACAGGTCAGGGGCGGAGACCCAGTACTTC
. | TRBJ2-2 | few | TRBV7-9 | CASSQVDGELFF | TGTGCCAGCAGCCAAGTGGATGGGGAGCTGTTTTTT
TRBD2 | TRBJ2-3 | . | TRBV7-2 | CASSSPLALMGGPISTQYF | TGTGCCAGCAGCTCCCCGCTTGCGCTGATGGGAGGGCCGATCTCTACGCAGTATTTT